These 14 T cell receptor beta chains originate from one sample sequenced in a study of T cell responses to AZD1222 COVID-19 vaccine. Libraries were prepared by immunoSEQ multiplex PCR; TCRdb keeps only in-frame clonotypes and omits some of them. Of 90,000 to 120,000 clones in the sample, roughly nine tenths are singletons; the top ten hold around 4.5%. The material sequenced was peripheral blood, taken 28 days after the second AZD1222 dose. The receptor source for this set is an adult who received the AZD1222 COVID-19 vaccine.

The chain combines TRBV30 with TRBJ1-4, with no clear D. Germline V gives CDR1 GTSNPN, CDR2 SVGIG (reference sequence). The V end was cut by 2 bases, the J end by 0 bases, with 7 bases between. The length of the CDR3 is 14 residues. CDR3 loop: CAWSLHSTNEKLFF. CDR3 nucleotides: TGTGCCTGGAGTCTCCATTCAACTAATGAAAAACTGTTTTTT.

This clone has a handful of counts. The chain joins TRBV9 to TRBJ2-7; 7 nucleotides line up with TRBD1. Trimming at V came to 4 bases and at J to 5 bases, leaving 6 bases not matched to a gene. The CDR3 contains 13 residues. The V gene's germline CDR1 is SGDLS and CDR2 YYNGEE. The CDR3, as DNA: TGTGCCAGCAGCATACGACAGGGTGACGAGCAGTACTTC. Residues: CASSIRQGDEQYF.

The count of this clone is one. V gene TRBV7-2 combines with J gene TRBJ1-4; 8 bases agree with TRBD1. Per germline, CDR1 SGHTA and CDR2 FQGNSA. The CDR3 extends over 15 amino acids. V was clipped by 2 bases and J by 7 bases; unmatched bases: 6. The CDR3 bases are TGTGCCAGCAGCTTAACAGGGGGTTCTCTTGAAAAACTGTTTTTT. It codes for CASSLTGGSLEKLFF.

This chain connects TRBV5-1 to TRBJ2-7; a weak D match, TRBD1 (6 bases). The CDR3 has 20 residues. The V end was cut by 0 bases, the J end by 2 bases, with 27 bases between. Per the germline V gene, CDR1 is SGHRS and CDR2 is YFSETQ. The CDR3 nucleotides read TGCGCCAGCAGCTTGGAATGGTACAGGGCGCTTGAGATAATCCCCTACGAGCAGTACTTC. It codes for CASSLEWYRALEIIPYEQYF.

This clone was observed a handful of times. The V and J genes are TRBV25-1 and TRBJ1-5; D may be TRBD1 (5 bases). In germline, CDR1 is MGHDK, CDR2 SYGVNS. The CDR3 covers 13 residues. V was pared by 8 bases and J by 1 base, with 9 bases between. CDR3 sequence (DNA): TGTGCCAGCGGGGGAGGAAGCAATCAGCCCCAGCATTTT. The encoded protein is CASGGGSNQPQHF. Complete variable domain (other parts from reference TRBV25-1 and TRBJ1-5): EADIYQTPRYLVIGTGKKITLECSQTMGHDKMYWYQQDPGMELHLIHYSYGVNSTEKGDLSSESTVSRIRTEHFPLTLESARPSHTSQYLCASGGGSNQPQHFGDGTRLSIL.

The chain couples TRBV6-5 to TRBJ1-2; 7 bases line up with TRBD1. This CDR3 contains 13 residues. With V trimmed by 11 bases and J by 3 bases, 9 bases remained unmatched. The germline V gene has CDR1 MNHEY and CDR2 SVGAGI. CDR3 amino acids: CAVRDRRYYGYTF. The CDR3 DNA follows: TGTGCCGTCCGGGACAGACGATACTATGGCTACACCTTC.

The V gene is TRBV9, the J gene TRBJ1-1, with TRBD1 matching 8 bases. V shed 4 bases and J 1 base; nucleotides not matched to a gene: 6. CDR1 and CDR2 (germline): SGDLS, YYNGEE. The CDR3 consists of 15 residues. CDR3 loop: CASSLKDRENTEAFF. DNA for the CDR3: TGTGCCAGCAGCTTAAAGGACAGGGAGAACACTGAAGCTTTCTTT. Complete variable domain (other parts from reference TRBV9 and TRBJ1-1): DSGVTQTPKHLITATGQRVTLRCSPRSGDLSVYWYQQSLDQGLQFLIQYYNGEERAKGNILERFSAQQFPDLHSELNLSSLELGDSALYFCASSLKDRENTEAFFGQGTRLTVV.

DNA of the CDR3: TGTGCCAGCAGCCTTGCGGATTCACCCCTCCACTTT. Translation gives CASSLADSPLHF. V gene TRBV7-9 combines with J gene TRBJ1-6, with no clear D. From germline, CDR1 is SEHNR and CDR2 FQNEAQ (reference sequence). The CDR3 loop spans 12 amino acids. V was clipped by 5 bases and J by 8 bases, with 7 bases between them.

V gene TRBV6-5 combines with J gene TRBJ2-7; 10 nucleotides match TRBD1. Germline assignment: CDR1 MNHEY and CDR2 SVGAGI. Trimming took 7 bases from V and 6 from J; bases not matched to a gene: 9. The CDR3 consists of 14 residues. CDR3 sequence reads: CASTMGQGFREQYF. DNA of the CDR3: TGTGCCAGCACAATGGGACAGGGGTTCCGCGAGCAGTACTTC.

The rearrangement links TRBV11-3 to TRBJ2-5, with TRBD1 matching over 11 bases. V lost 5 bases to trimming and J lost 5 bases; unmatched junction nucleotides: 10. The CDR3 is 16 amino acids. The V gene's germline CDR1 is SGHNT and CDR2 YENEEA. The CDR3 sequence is CASSHGTGGFGETQYF. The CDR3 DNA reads TGTGCCAGCAGCCACGGGACAGGGGGGTTCGGTGAGACCCAGTACTTC.

The CDR3 coding sequence is TGCGCCAGCACCCTGGACGGGATGAACACTGAAGCTTTCTTT. Its protein product is CASTLDGMNTEAFF. The rearrangement links TRBV5-1 to TRBJ1-1; D is unclear. The CDR3 has 14 residues. In germline, CDR1 is SGHRS, CDR2 YFSETQ. Trimming shortened V by 6 bases and J by 0 bases, and 12 bases separated the two germline ends.

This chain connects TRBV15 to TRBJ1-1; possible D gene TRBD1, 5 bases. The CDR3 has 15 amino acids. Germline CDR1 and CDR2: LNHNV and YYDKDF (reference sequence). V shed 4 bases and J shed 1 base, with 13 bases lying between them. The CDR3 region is CATSTQGLGNTEAFF. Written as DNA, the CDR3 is TGTGCCACCAGCACCCAGGGACTTGGGAACACTGAAGCTTTCTTT.

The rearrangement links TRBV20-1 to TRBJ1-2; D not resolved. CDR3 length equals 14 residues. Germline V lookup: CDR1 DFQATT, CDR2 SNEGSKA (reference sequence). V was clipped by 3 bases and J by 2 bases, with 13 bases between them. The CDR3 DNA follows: TGCAGTGCTAGTAGTAGTTTTGGAAACTATGGCTACACCTTC. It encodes CSASSSFGNYGYTF.

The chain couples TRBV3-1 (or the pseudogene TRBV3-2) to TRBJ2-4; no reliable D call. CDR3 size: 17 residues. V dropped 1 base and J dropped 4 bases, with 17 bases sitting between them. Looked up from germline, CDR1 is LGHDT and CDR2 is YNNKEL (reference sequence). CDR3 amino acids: CASSQADLMPGKNIQYF. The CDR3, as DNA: TGTGCCAGCAGCCAAGCAGATTTGATGCCCGGGAAAAACATTCAGTACTTC.